One sample yielded the 2 T cell receptor beta chains listed below, sequenced in a study of cytomegalovirus exposure and HLA in healthy donors. Amplification used 60 Vbeta primers and 13 Jbeta primers. Measured with immunoSEQ multiplex PCR; TCRdb has only the in-frame clones, and not every one. The sample records 120,000 to 150,000 clones, more than 75% being singletons. Sequences were obtained from PBMCs. The receptor set was obtained from a young man in good health and CMV-seronegative.

The chain uses TRBV7-6 and TRBJ2-2, with 8 bases identical to TRBD1. V trimming: 4 bases; J trimming: 5 bases; junction bases outside the gene matches: 12. Germline values: CDR1 SGHVS, CDR2 FNYEAQ. This CDR3 comprises 17 residues. The CDR3 reads CASSSPEDRAQTGELFF. CDR3 sequence (DNA): TGTGCCAGCAGCTCACCCGAGGACAGGGCTCAAACCGGGGAGCTGTTTTTT.

The chain carries TRBV5-4 and TRBJ2-7; D is perhaps TRBD1 (7 bases). The CDR3 is made up of 14 amino acids. Trimming stripped 4 bases from V and 6 bases from J, with 17 bases between. Germline CDR1 is SGHNT and CDR2 is YYREEE (reference sequence). The CDR3 sequence: CASSPTTGDFEQYF. CDR3 nucleotide sequence: TGTGCCAGCAGCCCTACCACAGGGGACTTCGAGCAGTACTTC.